These 8 T cell receptor beta chains originate from one sample sequenced in a study of read filtering for tumor transcriptome and immune sequencing. The library was built from around 380 ng RNA with molecular barcoded adaptors for alpha/delta and beta/gamma chains. TCRdb called the reads again in MiXCR, with one record for every CDR3 protein. The repertoire consists of more than 100,000 distinct CDR3 sequences, with under 15% occurring once and the leading ten covering approximately 11%. Sequenced: a population of CD138-negative cells sorted from bone marrow. All receptors come from a donor at least 40 years old with multiple myeloma.

This clonotype was picked up many times. The rearrangement links TRBV5-5 to TRBJ2-3; 11 nucleotides align to TRBD2. CDR3 length equals 15 residues. The germline gives CDR1 SGHKS, CDR2 YYEKEE (reference sequence). Germline trimming cut 1 base from V and 6 bases from J; bases unmatched to any gene: 4. As DNA, the CDR3 is TGTGCCAGCAGCTTGACTAGCGGGAGTTTGGATACGCAGTATTTT. This encodes CASSLTSGSLDTQYF.

This clonotype was recorded at least ten times. CDR3 nucleotides: TGCAGTGCTATGCTAGCGGCTCCCTACGAGCAGTACTTC. Its protein product is CSAMLAAPYEQYF. The chain links TRBV20-1 to TRBJ2-7; 7 bases line up with TRBD2. With V trimmed by 4 bases and J by 2 bases, 5 bases remained unmatched. Germline loops: CDR1 DFQATT, CDR2 SNEGSKA (reference sequence). The CDR3 loop spans 13 amino acids.

With regard to this clonotype: A far larger clone is one base from this, pointing to a likely read error. The rearrangement uses TRBV7-3 and TRBJ2-1; 7 bases are a match to TRBD1. CDR3 length: 12 residues. CDR1 is SGHTA, CDR2 FQGTGA, per germline. Trimming at V came to 7 bases and at J to 12 bases, leaving 9 bases not matched to a gene. The CDR3 nucleotides are TGTGCCAGCAACCAAGAGGGGGCCGGGCAGTTCTTC. Protein sequence: CASNQEGAGQFF.

This clonotype was observed at least ten times. The chain uses TRBV18 and TRBJ1-5, with 7 bases lining up with TRBD1. This CDR3 has 15 amino acids. Germline trimming cut 6 bases from V and 2 bases from J; bases unmatched to any gene: 7. CDR1 and CDR2 from the germline V gene are KGHSH and LQKENI. CDR3 amino acids: CASSETGDGNQPQHF. CDR3 coding DNA: TGTGCCAGCTCGGAAACAGGGGACGGCAATCAGCCCCAGCATTTT. Filled out from reference TRBV18 and TRBJ1-5, the complete variable domain reads NAGVMQNPRHLVRRRGQEARLRCSPMKGHSHVYWYRQLPEEGLKFMVYLQKENIIDESGMPKERFSAEFPKEGPSILRIQQVVRGDSAAYFCASSETGDGNQPQHFGDGTRLSIL.

This clonotype appeared many times. This chain's CDR3 is CAISGAGGSTDTQYF. CDR3 DNA sequence: TGTGCCATCAGTGGTGCGGGAGGGAGCACAGATACGCAGTATTTT. The rearrangement uses TRBV10-3 and TRBJ2-3, with 9 bases identical to TRBD2. The CDR3 extends over 15 amino acids. With V trimmed by 4 bases and J by 0 bases, 2 bases remained unmatched. Germline CDR1 reads ENHRY; CDR2 reads SYGVKD.

CDR3: CASSLGRQGPYEQYF. CDR3 coding DNA: TGTGCCAGCAGCTTAGGGCGACAGGGCCCCTACGAGCAGTACTTC. The chain couples TRBV11-2 to TRBJ2-7, with 7 bases aligning to TRBD1. The CDR3 is 15 residues long. The V gene end was trimmed by 1 base and the J gene end by 2 bases; junction bases not matched to a gene: 5. Germline values: CDR1 SGHAT, CDR2 FQNNGV.

This clonotype was counted at least ten times. The genes are TRBV2 and TRBJ2-5; D is possibly TRBD1 (6 bases). The germline CDR1 and CDR2 sequences are SNHLY and FYNNEI. V gave up 4 bases and J gave up 4 bases, with 7 bases separating them. CDR3 length: 12 residues. The DNA of the CDR3 is TGTGCCAGCAGTGCCAGGGGAGAGACCCAGTACTTC. Amino acids: CASSARGETQYF.

This clonotype was counted ten times or more. The chain couples TRBV6-5 to TRBJ1-5; 7 bases align to TRBD1. CDR1 and CDR2 from the germline V gene are MNHEY and SVGAGI. This CDR3 has 14 residues. The junction had 8 bases not matched to a gene; V was cut back by 5 bases and J by 7 bases. The CDR3 DNA follows: TGTGCCAGCAGTGCCGACAGGGCAGGGCAGCCCCAGCATTTT. This encodes CASSADRAGQPQHF.